This T cell receptor (beta chain) was recorded in a study of blood T cell repertoires in COVID-19. For the study at large: Samples came from the United States, Italy and Spain, spanning acute and convalescent COVID-19. The analysed material was cDNA or gDNA that came from T cells, B-cell-depleted T cells, or PBMCs.

In the original processing: Using reference gene primer amplification, nucleated cell counts were estimated. Repertoires were generated with immunoSEQ multiplex PCR, while TCRdb's copy carries only in-frame clones and drops some. Clone size and the V and J calls come from that table; the DNA yielded D and trimming. The sample consists of roughly 200,000 clones, 65% to 85% of them appearing once. CDR1 SGHRS and CDR2 YFSETQ come from the germline V gene. The junction had 24 bases not matched to a gene; V was cut back by 3 bases and J by 5 bases. This CDR3 spans 20 amino acids. This clonotype was sampled from a man aged 35-49 years with active or convalescent COVID-19. The V gene is TRBV5-1, the J gene TRBJ2-7, with 9 bases fitting TRBD1. Sequenced input: peripheral blood. The CDR3 bases are TGCGCCAGCAGCTCCGGAGTGATGGGACAGGGTTACGATTACAGCGACGAGCAGTACTTC. Amino acids: CASSSGVMGQGYDYSDEQYF.